This TCR beta chain was identified during a study of blood T cell repertoires in COVID-19. Study-wide background: Acute and convalescent COVID-19 samples came from the United States, Italy and Spain. Sample material is recorded as cDNA or gDNA derived from T cells, B-cell-depleted T cells, or PBMCs.

In the original processing: The authors estimated nucleated cell counts from reference gene primer amplification. The repertoire was sequenced with immunoSEQ multiplex PCR; TCRdb's copy has only in-frame clones and lacks some. V and J calls and clone size come straight from that table; D and trimming were deduced from the DNA. This sample has 200,000 or so clones, with roughly 81% found just once. CDR3 length equals 17 residues. Germline V gene lookup returns CDR1 SGHAT and CDR2 FQNNGV. J lost 4 bases, V lost 5 bases, and 6 bases had no gene match. The sample consisted of peripheral blood. The gene calls are TRBV11-2 and TRBJ2-2; 14 bases are shared with TRBD2. This receptor was identified in a woman in her seventies with active or convalescent COVID-19. CDR3 in DNA: TGTGCCAGCAGCCCCAAAGGACTAGCGGGAGGCACCGGGGAGCTGTTTTTT. It encodes CASSPKGLAGGTGELFF.